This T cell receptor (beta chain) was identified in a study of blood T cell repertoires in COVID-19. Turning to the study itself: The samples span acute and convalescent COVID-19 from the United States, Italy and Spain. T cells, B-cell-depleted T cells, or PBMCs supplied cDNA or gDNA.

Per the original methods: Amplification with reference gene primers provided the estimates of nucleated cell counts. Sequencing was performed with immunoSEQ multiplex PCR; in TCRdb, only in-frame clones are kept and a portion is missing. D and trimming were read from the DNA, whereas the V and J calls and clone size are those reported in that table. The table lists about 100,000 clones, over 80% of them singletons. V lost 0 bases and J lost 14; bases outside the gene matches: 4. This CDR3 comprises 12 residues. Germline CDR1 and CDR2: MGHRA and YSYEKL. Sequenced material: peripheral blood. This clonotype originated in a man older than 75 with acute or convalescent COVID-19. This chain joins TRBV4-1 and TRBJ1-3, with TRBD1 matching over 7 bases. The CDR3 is CASSQDTGTVYF. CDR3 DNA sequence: TGCGCCAGCAGCCAAGACACTGGGACAGTATATTTT.